The rows below give T cell receptor beta chains drawn from one sample of a study of T cell responses to AZD1222 COVID-19 vaccine. Method: immunoSEQ multiplex PCR; TCRdb's copy keeps in-frame clones and lacks some. The sample lists some 150,000 clones, 90% seen once, with approximately 2% in the top ten. The specimen was peripheral blood, collected on day 0 of AZD1222 vaccination. The receptors shown here come from an adult in good health. Both conserved end residues are part of each CDR3. A D gene is named only where the DNA matches it firmly. Not every row has a clone size; where given, it reads once, few, many or a size class.

v_call: TRBV7-3
d_call: NA
clone_size: NA
cdr3_aa: CASSLSRATAYEQYF

v_call: TRBV27
d_call: NA
clone_size: NA
cdr3_aa: CASSLSGTDTQYF

v_call: TRBV6-4
d_call: NA
clone_size: NA
cdr3_aa: CASSDFVGNEQFF

v_call: TRBV4-1
d_call: TRBD1
clone_size: NA
cdr3_aa: CASSQTGQGNQPQHF

v_call: TRBV6-2/TRBV6-3
d_call: TRBD1
clone_size: NA
cdr3_aa: CASSITGGAYEQYF

v_call: TRBV18
d_call: NA
clone_size: NA
cdr3_aa: CASSPQGSSDEAFF

v_call: TRBV9
d_call: NA
clone_size: NA
cdr3_aa: CASSGPNTEAFF

v_call: TRBV28
d_call: NA
clone_size: NA
cdr3_aa: CASSLPGGANVLTF

v_call: TRBV28
d_call: NA
clone_size: NA
cdr3_aa: CASSTDGPVNEKLFF

v_call: TRBV4-1
d_call: NA
clone_size: once
cdr3_aa: CASSQGLTGSYNEQFF

v_call: TRBV18
d_call: NA
clone_size: NA
cdr3_aa: CASSTREVPNTEAFF

v_call: TRBV5-4
d_call: TRBD1
clone_size: NA
cdr3_aa: CASSLGTGKRDSPLHF

v_call: TRBV24-1
d_call: NA
clone_size: NA
cdr3_aa: CATSDWGAGDYGYTF

v_call: TRBV24-1
d_call: NA
clone_size: NA
cdr3_aa: CATSPGSSYNEQFF

v_call: TRBV5-6
d_call: NA
clone_size: NA
cdr3_aa: CASSPKAGSVRLEQQYF

v_call: TRBV20-1
d_call: NA
clone_size: NA
cdr3_aa: CSAARSNEQFF

v_call: TRBV6-1
d_call: NA
clone_size: NA
cdr3_aa: CASSDIGTTYEQYF

v_call: TRBV18
d_call: TRBD2
clone_size: NA
cdr3_aa: CASSPMQIGGITDTQYF

v_call: TRBV6-5
d_call: NA
clone_size: NA
cdr3_aa: CASSYAKRPYNEQFF

v_call: TRBV5-6
d_call: NA
clone_size: NA
cdr3_aa: CASSLGLAGQEYF

v_call: TRBV7-2
d_call: TRBD1
clone_size: NA
cdr3_aa: CASSPDRVGGPNTGELFF

v_call: TRBV5-1
d_call: NA
clone_size: NA
cdr3_aa: CASSLEGGSGNTIYF

v_call: TRBV25-1
d_call: NA
clone_size: NA
cdr3_aa: CASSEQGLGYTF